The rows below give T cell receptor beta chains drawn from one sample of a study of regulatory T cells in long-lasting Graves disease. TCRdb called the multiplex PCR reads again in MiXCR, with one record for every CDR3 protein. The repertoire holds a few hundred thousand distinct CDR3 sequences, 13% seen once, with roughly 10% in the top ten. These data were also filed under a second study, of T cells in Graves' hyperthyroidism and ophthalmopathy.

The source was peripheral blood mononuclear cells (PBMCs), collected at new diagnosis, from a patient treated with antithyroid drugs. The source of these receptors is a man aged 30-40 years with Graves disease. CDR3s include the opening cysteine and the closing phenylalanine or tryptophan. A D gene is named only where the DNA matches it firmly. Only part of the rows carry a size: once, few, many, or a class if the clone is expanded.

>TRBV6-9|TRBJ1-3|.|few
CASSYEGEGIGNTIYF
TGTGCCAGCAGTTACGAAGGGGAGGGGATAGGAAACACCATATATTTT
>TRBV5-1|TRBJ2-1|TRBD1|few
CASSSPRERGQGNNEQFF
TGCGCCAGCAGCTCCCCCCGCGAACGGGGACAGGGAAACAATGAGCAGTTCTTC
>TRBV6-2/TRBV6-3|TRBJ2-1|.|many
CASSSGLTSYNEQFF
TGTGCCAGCAGCTCCGGACTAACCTCCTACAATGAGCAGTTCTTC
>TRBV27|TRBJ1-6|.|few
CASSRRESASPLHF
TGTGCCAGCAGTAGGCGGGAGTCGGCGTCACCCCTCCACTTT
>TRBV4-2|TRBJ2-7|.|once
CASSQDLSQLSSYEQYF
TGTGCCAGCAGCCAAGATCTTTCGCAGCTAAGCTCCTACGAGCAGTACTTC
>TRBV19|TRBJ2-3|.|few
CASRGLATDTQYF
TGTGCCAGTAGAGGGCTAGCAACAGATACGCAGTATTTT
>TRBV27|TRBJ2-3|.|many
CASSLEAPGEFPKGTDTQYF
TGTGCCAGCAGTTTAGAAGCCCCCGGGGAGTTCCCTAAGGGGACAGATACGCAGTATTTT
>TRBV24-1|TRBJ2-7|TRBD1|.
CATSDPDREVQYF
TGTGCCACCAGTGACCCGGACAGGGAGGTGCAGTACTTC
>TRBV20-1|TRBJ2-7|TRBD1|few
CSARDGTGWNEQYF
TGCAGTGCTAGAGACGGGACAGGGTGGAACGAGCAGTACTTC
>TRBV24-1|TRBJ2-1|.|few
CATSAVTEQFF
TGTGCCACCAGTGCGGTCACTGAGCAGTTCTTC
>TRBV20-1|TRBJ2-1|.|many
CSASDTGLSSYNEQFF
TGCAGTGCTAGCGACACAGGGTTGAGCTCCTACAATGAGCAGTTCTTC
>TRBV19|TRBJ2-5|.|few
CASSNTGTQYF
TGTGCCAGTAGTAATACCGGTACCCAGTACTTC
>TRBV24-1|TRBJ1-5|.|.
CATSEGGLSNQPQHF
TGTGCCACCAGTGAAGGCGGACTTTCCAATCAGCCCCAGCATTTT
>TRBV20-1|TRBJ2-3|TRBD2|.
CSALGLAGDARHNPASTDTQYF
TGCAGTGCTCTCGGACTAGCGGGAGACGCGCGACATAATCCAGCTAGCACAGATACGCAGTATTTT
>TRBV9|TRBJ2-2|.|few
CASSVETGTGELFF
TGTGCCAGCAGCGTAGAAACGGGGACGGGGGAGCTGTTTTTT
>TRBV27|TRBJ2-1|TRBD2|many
CASSLPGLAGNNEQFF
TGTGCCAGCAGTTTACCGGGACTAGCGGGTAACAATGAGCAGTTCTTC
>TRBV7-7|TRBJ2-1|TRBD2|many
CASSIGLVPNEQFF
TGTGCCAGCAGCATAGGACTAGTTCCGAATGAGCAGTTCTTC
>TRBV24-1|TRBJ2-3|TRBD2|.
CATSDATGLAGSTDTQYF
TGTGCCACCAGTGATGCGACGGGACTAGCGGGGTCCACAGATACGCAGTATTTT
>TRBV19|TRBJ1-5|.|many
CASAAPGAHNQPQHF
TGTGCCAGCGCGGCCCCCGGGGCGCACAATCAGCCCCAGCATTTT
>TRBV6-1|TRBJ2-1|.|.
CASSEAVGVSDEQFF
TGTGCCAGCAGTGAAGCCGTCGGGGTATCGGATGAGCAGTTCTTC
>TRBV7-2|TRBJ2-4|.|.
CASGGSRAENIQYF
TGTGCCAGTGGCGGATCTCGGGCCGAGAACATTCAGTACTTC
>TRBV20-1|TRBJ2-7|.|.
CSARVGEIEQYF
TGCAGTGCTAGAGTAGGGGAAATCGAGCAGTACTTC
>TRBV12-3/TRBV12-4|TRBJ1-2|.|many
CASSLRDRYTF
TGTGCCAGCAGTTTACGGGACCGCTACACCTTC
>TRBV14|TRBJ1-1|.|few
CASSQGGIEVNEAFF
TGTGCCAGCAGCCAAGGAGGAATAGAGGTAAATGAAGCTTTCTTT
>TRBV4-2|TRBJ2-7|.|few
CASSQLFGRDFYEQYF
TGTGCCAGCAGCCAACTTTTTGGGCGGGACTTCTACGAGCAGTACTTC
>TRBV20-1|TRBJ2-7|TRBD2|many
CSAPFGGSTYEQYF
TGCAGTGCCCCCTTCGGGGGGTCCACCTACGAGCAGTACTTC
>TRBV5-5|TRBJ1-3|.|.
CASSLEGLTGNTIYF
TGTGCCAGCAGCTTGGAGGGGTTGACTGGAAACACCATATATTTT
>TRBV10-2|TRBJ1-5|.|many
CASSEAPNQPQHF
TGCGCCAGCAGTGAGGCCCCCAATCAGCCCCAGCATTTT
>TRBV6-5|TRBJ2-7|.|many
CASSYSEGIAYEQYF
TGTGCCAGCAGTTACTCTGAGGGGATTGCCTACGAGCAGTACTTC
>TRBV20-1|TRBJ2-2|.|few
CSARDRPPRGTGELFF
TGCAGTGCTAGAGATCGCCCACCCCGAGGCACCGGGGAGCTGTTTTTT
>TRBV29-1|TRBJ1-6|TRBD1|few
CSVRTGGPSLHF
TGCAGCGTCCGGACAGGAGGTCCGTCCCTCCACTTT
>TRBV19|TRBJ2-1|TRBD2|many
CASRGTSGANEQFF
TGTGCCAGTAGAGGGACTAGCGGTGCCAATGAGCAGTTCTTC
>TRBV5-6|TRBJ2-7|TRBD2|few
CASNLGLAGGPTF
TGTGCCAGCAACCTGGGACTAGCGGGAGGGCCTACCTTC
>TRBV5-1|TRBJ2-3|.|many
CASSPGTQGADTQYF
TGCGCCAGCAGCCCCGGGACTCAAGGGGCAGATACGCAGTATTTT
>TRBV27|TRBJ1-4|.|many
CASTRQVGEKLFF
TGTGCCAGCACCAGACAGGTTGGAGAAAAACTGTTTTTT
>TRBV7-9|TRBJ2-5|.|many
CASSLISTQETQYF
TGTGCCAGCAGCTTAATATCCACCCAAGAGACCCAGTACTTC
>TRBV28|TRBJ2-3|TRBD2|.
CASTHGTTTDTQYF
TGTGCCAGCACCCACGGGACTACAACAGATACGCAGTATTTT
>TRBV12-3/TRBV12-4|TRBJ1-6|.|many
CASSLTGSPLHF
TGTGCCAGCAGTTTAACGGGTTCACCCCTCCACTTT
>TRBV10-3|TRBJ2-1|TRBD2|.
CATLRGAGGIEQFF
TGTGCCACCTTACGAGGGGCGGGAGGGATTGAGCAGTTCTTC
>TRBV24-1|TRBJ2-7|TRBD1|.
CATSYWTGQYEQYF
TGTGCCACCAGTTATTGGACAGGGCAGTACGAGCAGTACTTC
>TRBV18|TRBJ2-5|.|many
CASMGAGPEETQYF
TGTGCCAGCATGGGAGCGGGTCCGGAAGAGACCCAGTACTTC
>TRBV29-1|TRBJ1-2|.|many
CSVVSRRGRYGYTF
TGCAGCGTTGTGAGTCGCCGGGGGCGTTATGGCTACACCTTC